These 17 T cell receptor beta chains were all obtained from the same sample, sequenced in a study of spatial heterogeneity in lung cancer. Findings and limits, study-wide: Counts of expanded alpha and beta TCRs within tumors tracked the tumor nonsynonymous mutation count.

Time point given: sample taken at primary tumor resection. TCRdb reprocessed the 5' RACE reads with MiXCR, giving one entry per CDR3 protein. The table has over 25,000 distinct CDR3 sequences, 7% to 7.5% seen once. Which antigens these TCRs recognize remains unknown. Material: lung tumor tissue, obtained at surgery. All receptors derive from a male donor with early-stage non-small cell lung cancer.

This clonotype was detected many times. The V and J genes are TRBV6-2 or TRBV6-3 and TRBJ2-3, with 8 bases fitting TRBD2. The germline gives CDR1 MNHEY, CDR2 SVGEGT. Trimming removed 6 bases from V and 2 bases from J; junction bases left unmatched: 10. CDR3 size: 16 residues. The CDR3 loop reads CASSMSSGDPTDTQYF. DNA for the CDR3: TGTGCCAGCAGCATGAGTAGCGGGGATCCCACAGATACGCAGTATTTT.

This clonotype has a count of ten or more. The V gene is TRBV28, the J gene TRBJ2-3; TRBD1 matches at 11 bases. The trim removed 1 base at V and 2 bases at J, leaving 5 bases unmatched. The CDR3 runs 17 residues. Germline CDR1 MDHEN, CDR2 SYDVKM. DNA for the CDR3: TGTGCCAGCAGTTTATCCCCGGGACAGGGGGACACAGATACGCAGTATTTT. Its protein product is CASSLSPGQGDTDTQYF.

Remarks on this clonotype: A much larger clone sits a single nucleotide away, making a read error possible. V gene TRBV6-2 or TRBV6-3 combines with J gene TRBJ1-5, with TRBD1 matching over 7 bases. Germline CDR1 is MNHEY and CDR2 is SVGEGT. The CDR3 loop spans 14 amino acids. Trimming at V came to 6 bases and at J to 3 bases, leaving 5 bases not matched to a gene. CDR3 region: CASSTGDDNQPQHF. The CDR3 DNA is TGTGCCAGCAGCACAGGGGATGACAATCAGCCCCAGCATTTT.

This clonotype was detected ten times or more. The chain recombines TRBV6-2 or TRBV6-3 with TRBJ2-1; TRBD2 matches at 9 bases. From germline, CDR1 is MNHEY and CDR2 SVGEGT. V was pared by 4 bases and J by 10 bases, with 2 bases of the junction left unmatched. The CDR3 length is 12 residues. In DNA form, the CDR3 reads TGTGCCAGCAGTTGGAGCGGGGGGGAGCAGTTCTTC. This translates into CASSWSGGEQFF.

This chain joins TRBV6-5 and TRBJ2-5, with D perhaps being TRBD1 or TRBD2 (5 bases each). The germline V gene encodes CDR1 MNHEY and CDR2 SVGAGI. The CDR3 runs 16 residues. Trimming cost V 5 bases and J 4 bases, with 20 bases left between them. CDR3 DNA sequence: TGTGCCAGCAGTAGGGACGTTCGCCACCTGGTAGAGACCCAGTACTTC. It yields the protein CASSRDVRHLVETQYF.

CDR3 loop: CASSLVGQTTGNTIYF. CDR3 bases: TGTGCCAGCAGCTTAGTGGGACAGACAACCGGAAACACCATATATTTT. V and J are TRBV7-2 and TRBJ1-3; 7 bases fit TRBD1. The V segment lost 1 base and the J segment 4 bases; nucleotides outside the gene matches: 7. Germline CDR1 SGHTA, CDR2 FQGNSA. The CDR3 runs 16 residues.

The gene calls are TRBV28 and TRBJ1-1, with TRBD1 matching over 7 bases. The trim removed 5 bases at V and 1 base at J, leaving 7 bases unmatched. The length of the CDR3 is 15 residues. Germline CDR1 is MDHEN and CDR2 is SYDVKM. The CDR3 DNA sequence: TGTGCCAGCAGTCCCCATGGACAGGCGAACACTGAAGCTTTCTTT. It codes for CASSPHGQANTEAFF.

Only a few counts were recorded for this clonotype. Here the CDR3 reads CASSQSLTGELFF. In DNA, the CDR3 is TGTGCCAGCAGTCAATCCCTAACCGGGGAGCTGTTTTTT. The rearrangement joins TRBV7-6 to TRBJ2-2; D remains unclear. Germline lookup yields CDR1 SGHVS and CDR2 FNYEAQ. Deletions cut 6 bases from V and 5 bases from J, with 10 bases between. The CDR3 contains 13 residues.

This clonotype showed up just a few times. The genes are TRBV6-6 and TRBJ2-7; weak D call: TRBD1 (6 bases). The germline V gene has CDR1 MNHNY and CDR2 SVGAGI (reference sequence). Trimming took 2 bases from V and 5 from J, leaving 16 bases between them. There are 15 residues in the CDR3. The CDR3 nucleotides read TGTGCCAGCAGTTACGAGTGGGGCACAGGGAACGAGCAGTACTTC. This sequence encodes CASSYEWGTGNEQYF.

This clonotype came up a few times. The chain couples TRBV20-1 to TRBJ1-3; D gene unclear. This CDR3 has 12 residues. The germline gives CDR1 DFQATT, CDR2 SNEGSKA (reference sequence). V shed 6 bases and J shed 0 bases, with 6 bases lying between them. The CDR3 loop reads CSARSSGNTIYF. The CDR3 DNA is TGCAGTGCCCGGAGCTCTGGAAACACCATATATTTT.

This clonotype was found many times. This chain joins TRBV20-1 and TRBJ2-3, with 11 bases matching TRBD2. The CDR3 length is 17 residues. The junction had 11 bases not matched to a gene; V was cut back by 6 bases and J by 0 bases. Germline-derived CDR1 and CDR2 are DFQATT and SNEGSKA (reference sequence). The DNA for the CDR3 is TGCAGTGCCGCGGGGACTAGCGGAACCAGAAGCACAGATACGCAGTATTTT. This codes for CSAAGTSGTRSTDTQYF.

This clonotype has ten or more counts. The genes are TRBV5-1 and TRBJ1-1; D is perhaps TRBD1 (5 bases). CDR1 and CDR2 from the germline V gene are SGHRS and YFSETQ. The CDR3 spans 14 residues. V lost 1 base, J lost 1 base, and 8 bases lay in between. CDR3 DNA sequence: TGCGCCAGCAGCTTGAACAGGAAGAACACTGAAGCTTTCTTT. Translation gives CASSLNRKNTEAFF.

The sample holds many counts of this clonotype. The chain combines TRBV27 with TRBJ1-5; D is unresolved. V was clipped by 1 base and J by 11 bases, with 12 bases between them. Germline V gene data show CDR1 as MNHEY and CDR2 as SMNVEV (reference sequence). CDR3 length: 13 amino acids. CDR3 DNA sequence: TGTGCCAGCAGTTTATTCTCCGACGGGGCCCAGCATTTT. Its protein product is CASSLFSDGAQHF.

V is TRBV5-1 and J is TRBJ2-3, with TRBD2 identical over 7 bases. V trimming: 6 bases; J trimming: 6 bases; junction bases outside the gene matches: 10. Per germline, CDR1 SGHRS and CDR2 YFSETQ. The length of the CDR3 is 14 residues. The CDR3 protein is CASTITGGYDTQYF. The CDR3 nucleotides read TGCGCCAGCACAATAACGGGGGGATATGATACGCAGTATTTT. The full variable domain, rest sourced from reference TRBV5-1 and TRBJ2-3, is KAGVTQTPRYLIKTRGQQVTLSCSPISGHRSVSWYQQTPGQGLQFLFEYFSETQRNKGNFPGRFSGRQFSNSRSEMNVSTLELGDSALYLCASTITGGYDTQYFGPGTRLTVL.

This clonotype was detected ten times or more. The chain is built from TRBV20-1 and TRBJ1-5, with unresolved D. Trimming left V 7 bases short and J 5 bases short, with 6 bases between. Per the germline V gene, CDR1 is DFQATT and CDR2 is SNEGSKA (reference sequence). The CDR3 loop spans 10 amino acids. CDR3 coding DNA: TGCAGTGGGGGATATCAGCCCCAGCATTTT. It codes for CSGGYQPQHF.

There are a few counts of this clonotype. This rearrangement joins TRBV6-1 to TRBJ2-1; 10 bases align to TRBD2. Germline V lookup: CDR1 MNHNS, CDR2 SASEGT. The CDR3 contains 17 residues. The trim removed 2 bases at V and 1 base at J, leaving 5 bases unmatched. This CDR3 is CASSEFVTSGSYNEQFF. CDR3 bases: TGTGCCAGCAGTGAATTTGTGACTAGCGGGTCCTACAATGAGCAGTTCTTC.

This clonotype is medium-sized by share. V usage is TRBV20-1 and J usage is TRBJ1-2; TRBD1 agrees at 7 bases. V gave up 3 bases and J gave up 8 bases; unmatched junction bases: 9. CDR1 and CDR2 from the germline V gene are DFQATT and SNEGSKA (reference sequence). CDR3 length: 13 residues. The CDR3 sequence is CSARTRTGRGYTF. The CDR3 DNA reads TGCAGTGCTAGGACCCGGACAGGTCGCGGCTACACCTTC.